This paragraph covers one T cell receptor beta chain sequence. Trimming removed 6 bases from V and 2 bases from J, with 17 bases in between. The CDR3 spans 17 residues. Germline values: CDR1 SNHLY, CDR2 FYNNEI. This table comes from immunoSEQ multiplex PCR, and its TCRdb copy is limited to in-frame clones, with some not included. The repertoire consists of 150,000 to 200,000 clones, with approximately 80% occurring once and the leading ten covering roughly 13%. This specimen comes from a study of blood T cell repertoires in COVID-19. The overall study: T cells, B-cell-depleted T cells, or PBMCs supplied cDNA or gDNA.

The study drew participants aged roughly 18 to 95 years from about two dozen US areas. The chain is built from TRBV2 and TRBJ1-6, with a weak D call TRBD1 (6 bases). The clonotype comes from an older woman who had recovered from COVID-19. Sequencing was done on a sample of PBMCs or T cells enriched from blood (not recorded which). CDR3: CASRDPGGQAYNSPLHF. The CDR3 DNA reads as TGTGCCAGCAGAGACCCCGGGGGGCAAGCCTATAATTCACCCCTCCACTTT. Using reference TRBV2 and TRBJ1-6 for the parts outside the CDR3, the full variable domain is EPEVTQTPSHQVTQMGQEVILRCVPISNHLYFYWYRQILGQKVEFLVSFYNNEISEKSEIFDDQFSVERPDGSNFTLKIRSTKLEDSAMYFCASRDPGGQAYNSPLHFGNGTRLTVT.